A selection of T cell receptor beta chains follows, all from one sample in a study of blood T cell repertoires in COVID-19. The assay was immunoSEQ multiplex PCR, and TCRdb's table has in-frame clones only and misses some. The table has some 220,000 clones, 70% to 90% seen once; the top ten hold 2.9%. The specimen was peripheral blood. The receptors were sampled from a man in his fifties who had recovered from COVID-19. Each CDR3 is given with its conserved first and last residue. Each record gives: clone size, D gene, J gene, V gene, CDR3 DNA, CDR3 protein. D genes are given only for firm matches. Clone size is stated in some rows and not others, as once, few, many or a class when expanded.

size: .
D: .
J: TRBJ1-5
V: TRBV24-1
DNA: TGTGCCACCAGTGCCGCGGACAGCCATCAGCCCCAGCATTTT
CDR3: CATSAADSHQPQHF

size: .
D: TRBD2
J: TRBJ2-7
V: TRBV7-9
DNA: TGTGCCAGCAGCCGAGGCGGGACTAGCATCGACGAGCAGTACTTC
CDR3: CASSRGGTSIDEQYF

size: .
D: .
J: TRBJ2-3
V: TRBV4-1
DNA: TGCGCCAGCAGCCAAGATATAGGGAGTGCAGATACGCAGTATTTT
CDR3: CASSQDIGSADTQYF

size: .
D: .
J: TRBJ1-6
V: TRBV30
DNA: TGTGCCTGGAACTGGGCCAATTCACCCCTCCACTTT
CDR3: CAWNWANSPLHF

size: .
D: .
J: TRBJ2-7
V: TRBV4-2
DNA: TGTGCCAGCAGCCCCCAGGGAAACTCCTACGAGCAGTACTTC
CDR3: CASSPQGNSYEQYF

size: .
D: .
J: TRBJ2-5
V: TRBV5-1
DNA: TGCGCCAGCAGCTTCCAGGGGAATGACGAGACCCAGTACTTC
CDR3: CASSFQGNDETQYF

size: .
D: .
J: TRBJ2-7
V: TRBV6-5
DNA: TGTGCCAGCGCCCTCGGGGGAGCCACCTACGAGCAGTACTTC
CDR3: CASALGGATYEQYF

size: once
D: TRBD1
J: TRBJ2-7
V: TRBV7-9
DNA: TGTGCCAGCAGCTTGACTTTGGGACAGGGGGTACTAAACTCCTACGAGCAGTACTTC
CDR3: CASSLTLGQGVLNSYEQYF

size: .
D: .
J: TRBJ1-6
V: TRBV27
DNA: TGTGCCAGCACCTTAAATTCACCCCTCCACTTT
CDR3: CASTLNSPLHF

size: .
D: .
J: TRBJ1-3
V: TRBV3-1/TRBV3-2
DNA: TGTGCCAGCTCCAACTCTGGAAACACCATATATTTT
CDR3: CASSNSGNTIYF

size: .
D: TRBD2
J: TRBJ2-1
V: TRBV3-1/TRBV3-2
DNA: TGTGCCAGCAGCCAACGGAGCGGGAGGGGCAATGAGCAGTTCTTC
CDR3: CASSQRSGRGNEQFF

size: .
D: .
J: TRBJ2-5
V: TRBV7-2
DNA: TGTGCCAGCAGCCCAGCAGGGTTATCAGAGACCCAGTACTTC
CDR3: CASSPAGLSETQYF

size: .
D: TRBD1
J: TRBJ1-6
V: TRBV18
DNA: TGTGCCAGCTCACCTCAAGGACAGGGACGGTCACCCCTCCACTTT
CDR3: CASSPQGQGRSPLHF

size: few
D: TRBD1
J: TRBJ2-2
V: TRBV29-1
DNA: TGCAGCGTGACCGGGACAGGGGTCACCGGGGAGCTGTTTTTT
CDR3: CSVTGTGVTGELFF

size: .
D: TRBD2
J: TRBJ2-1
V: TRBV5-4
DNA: TGTGCCAGCAGCTCGGGACTAGCTTACAATGAGCAGTTCTTC
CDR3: CASSSGLAYNEQFF

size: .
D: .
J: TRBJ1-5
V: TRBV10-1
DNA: TGCGCCAGCAGTGCGGGAGGCAATCAGCCCCAGCATTTT
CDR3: CASSAGGNQPQHF

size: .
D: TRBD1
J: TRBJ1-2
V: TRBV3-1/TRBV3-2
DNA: TGTGCCAGCAGCCGAAGGACAGGTGGTAACTATGGCTACACCTTC
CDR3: CASSRRTGGNYGYTF

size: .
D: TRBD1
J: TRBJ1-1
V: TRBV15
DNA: TGTGCCACCACCTCCGACAGGGTGACTGAAGCTTTCTTT
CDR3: CATTSDRVTEAFF

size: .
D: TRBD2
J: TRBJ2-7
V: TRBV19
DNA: TGTGCCAGTAGGTCACTAGCGGACTCCTACGAGCAGTACTTC
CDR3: CASRSLADSYEQYF